This TCR beta chain was identified in a study of T cells in Graves' hyperthyroidism and ophthalmopathy. RNA transcripts served as the template for amplifying TCR beta CDR3 regions. The primer set for the first-round RT-PCR of the TCR CDR3 was HTBI. In TCRdb, the multiplex PCR reads were re-called with MiXCR into one record per CDR3 protein. The data show roughly 250,000 distinct CDR3 sequences, with around 15% seen just once and 25% to 30% held by the top ten. CDR1 and CDR2 from the germline V gene are DFQATT and SNEGSKA (reference sequence). The CDR3 is 14 amino acids. With 5 bases clipped from V and 0 bases from J, the junction kept 7 bases outside the gene matches. This clonotype was counted ten times or more.

The sequence was collected from a woman aged 18-29 years with Graves' ophthalmopathy. The genes are TRBV20-1 and TRBJ2-7; 7 bases line up with TRBD2. Specimen: blood. The CDR3 region is CSARIAGSSYEQYF. The CDR3 bases are TGCAGTGCTCGAATAGCGGGTAGCTCCTACGAGCAGTACTTC.